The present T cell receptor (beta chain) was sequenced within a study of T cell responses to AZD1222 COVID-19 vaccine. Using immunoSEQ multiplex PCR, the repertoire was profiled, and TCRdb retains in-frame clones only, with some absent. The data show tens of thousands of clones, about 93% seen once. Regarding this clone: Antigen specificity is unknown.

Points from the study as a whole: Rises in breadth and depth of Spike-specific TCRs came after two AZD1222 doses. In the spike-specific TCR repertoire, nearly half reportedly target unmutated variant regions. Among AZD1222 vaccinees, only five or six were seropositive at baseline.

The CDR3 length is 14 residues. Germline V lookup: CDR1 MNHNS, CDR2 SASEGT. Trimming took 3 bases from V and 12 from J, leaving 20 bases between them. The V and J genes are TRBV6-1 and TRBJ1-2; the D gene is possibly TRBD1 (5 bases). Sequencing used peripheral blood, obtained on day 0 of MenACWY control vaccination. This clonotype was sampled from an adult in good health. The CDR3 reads CASSDPPDRRANTF. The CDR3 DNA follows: TGTGCCAGCAGTGACCCGCCCGACAGACGGGCTAACACCTTC.